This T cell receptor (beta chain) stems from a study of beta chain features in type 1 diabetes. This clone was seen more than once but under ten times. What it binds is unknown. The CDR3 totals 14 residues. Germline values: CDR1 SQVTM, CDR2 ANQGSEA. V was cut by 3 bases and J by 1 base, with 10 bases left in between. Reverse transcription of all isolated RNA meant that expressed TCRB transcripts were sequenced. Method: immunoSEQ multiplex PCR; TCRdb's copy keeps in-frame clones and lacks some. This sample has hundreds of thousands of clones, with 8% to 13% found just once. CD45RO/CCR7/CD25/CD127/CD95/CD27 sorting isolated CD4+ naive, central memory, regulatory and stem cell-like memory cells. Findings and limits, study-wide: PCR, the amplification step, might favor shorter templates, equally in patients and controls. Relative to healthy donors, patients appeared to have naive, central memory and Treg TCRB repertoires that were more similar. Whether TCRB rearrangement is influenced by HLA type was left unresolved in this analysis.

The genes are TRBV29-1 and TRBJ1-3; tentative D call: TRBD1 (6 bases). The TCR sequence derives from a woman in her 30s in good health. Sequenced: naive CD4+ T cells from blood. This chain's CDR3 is CSVDDTGSGNTIYF. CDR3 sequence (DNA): TGCAGCGTTGATGATACAGGGTCTGGAAACACCATATATTTT.